The 26 T cell receptor beta chains reported below all come from one sample, sequenced in a study of blood T cell repertoires in COVID-19. Assay used: immunoSEQ multiplex PCR; TCRdb lists only in-frame clones, some missing. The sample has 200,000 to 300,000 clones, about 87% seen once. The sequencing sample was made of PBMCs or T cells enriched from blood (not recorded which). The receptor source for this set is a man aged 45-65 years who had been exposed to COVID-19.

The rearrangement uses TRBV7-9 and TRBJ2-1; 10 bases are a match to TRBD2. Germline V gene lookup returns CDR1 SEHNR and CDR2 FQNEAQ (reference sequence). CDR3 length equals 13 residues. The J segment lost 14 bases and the V segment lost 3 bases, leaving 7 bases of the junction unmatched. CDR3 in DNA: TGTGCCAGCAGCTTTACTAGCGGGACATCGGAGTTCTTC. Translating gives CASSFTSGTSEFF.

The chain couples TRBV18 to TRBJ2-1; 11 bases map to TRBD1. The CDR3 runs 15 residues. Germline-derived CDR1 and CDR2 are KGHSH and LQKENI. Trimming took 3 bases from V and 9 from J; bases not matched to a gene: 7. As DNA, the CDR3 is TGTGCCAGCTCACCGCCGGGACAGGGGGTGGCTGAGCAGTTCTTC. Residues: CASSPPGQGVAEQFF.

The V gene is TRBV3-1 (or the pseudogene TRBV3-2), the J gene TRBJ1-4; perhaps TRBD1 as D (5 bases). V was clipped by 1 base and J by 7 bases, with 10 bases between them. This CDR3 has 14 amino acids. CDR1 and CDR2 (germline): LGHDT, YNNKEL (reference sequence). The CDR3 sequence: CASSQVGAREKLFF. CDR3 nucleotide sequence: TGTGCCAGCAGCCAAGTAGGGGCACGTGAAAAACTGTTTTTT.

This rearrangement joins TRBV28 to TRBJ1-6, with no clear D. CDR1 and CDR2 (germline): MDHEN, SYDVKM. The CDR3 consists of 14 residues. Trimming cost V 3 bases and J 9 bases, with 12 bases left between them. This CDR3 reads CASSFGGRGSPLHF. In DNA form, the CDR3 reads TGTGCCAGCAGTTTTGGAGGGAGAGGTTCACCCCTCCACTTT.

The V call is TRBV6-5, the J call TRBJ2-6, with 7 bases lining up with TRBD2. Looked up from germline, CDR1 is MNHEY and CDR2 is SVGAGI. The CDR3 runs to 15 residues. V dropped 10 bases and J dropped 4; count of bases not matched to a gene: 10. The CDR3 spells CATRRGGRGANVLTF. The CDR3 DNA sequence: TGTGCCACCCGAAGGGGAGGGAGAGGGGCCAACGTCCTGACTTTC.

The chain employs TRBV3-1 (or the pseudogene TRBV3-2) and TRBJ2-3; 13 bases fit TRBD2. The CDR3 covers 16 residues. V shed 3 bases, J shed 6 bases, and the junction held 6 bases outside the gene matches. CDR1 LGHDT and CDR2 YNNKEL come from the germline V gene (reference sequence). The CDR3 DNA reads TGTGCCAGCAGCCAGTGGGGGACTAGCGGGATGGATACGCAGTATTTT. Its protein is CASSQWGTSGMDTQYF.

The chain has TRBV27 and TRBJ2-4; 8 positions match TRBD2. CDR1 is MNHEY, CDR2 SMNVEV, per germline (reference sequence). The trim removed 3 bases at V and 3 bases at J, leaving 13 bases unmatched. This CDR3 contains 18 residues. The CDR3 region has the DNA TGTGCCAGCAGTTTTTTGGCGGGGAGCGGGAGTAGCAAAAACATTCAGTACTTC. This translates into CASSFLAGSGSSKNIQYF.

The chain employs TRBV2 and TRBJ2-1; 8 nucleotides align to TRBD2. V lost 7 bases to trimming and J lost 9 bases; unmatched junction nucleotides: 11. The CDR3 runs 14 residues. From germline, CDR1 is SNHLY and CDR2 FYNNEI. The DNA for the CDR3 is TGTGCCAGCAACCCGGGACTAGTGATAGCTGAGCAGTTCTTC. This translates into CASNPGLVIAEQFF. The whole variable domain, remainder taken from reference TRBV2 and TRBJ2-1, is EPEVTQTPSHQVTQMGQEVILRCVPISNHLYFYWYRQILGQKVEFLVSFYNNEISEKSEIFDDQFSVERPDGSNFTLKIRSTKLEDSAMYFCASNPGLVIAEQFFGPGTRLTVL.

This CDR3 reads CASSPGYRHLKAFF. The CDR3 DNA is TGTGCCAGCAGCCCAGGGTACAGACACTTGAAAGCTTTCTTT. This chain connects TRBV11-2 to TRBJ1-1; tentative D call: TRBD1 (5 bases). CDR1 is SGHAT and CDR2 is FQNNGV in the germline V gene. Trimming stripped 5 bases from V and 9 bases from J, with 19 bases between. The CDR3 has 14 amino acids.

The chain employs TRBV7-3 and TRBJ1-6; 7 bases match TRBD1. V was clipped by 2 bases and J by 7 bases; unmatched bases: 5. The CDR3 has 15 amino acids. Germline CDR1 and CDR2: SGHTA and FQGTGA. CDR3 sequence reads: CASSLLGGANSPLHF. The CDR3, as DNA: TGTGCCAGCAGCTTACTAGGGGGCGCGAATTCACCCCTCCACTTT. Based on the CDR3 plus reference TRBV7-3 and TRBJ1-6, the full variable domain is GAGVSQTPSNKVTEKGKYVELRCDPISGHTALYWYRQSLGQGPEFLIYFQGTGAADDSGLPNDRFFAVRPEGSVSTLKIQRTERGDSAVYLCASSLLGGANSPLHFGNGTRLTVT.

This clone has just one count. The gene calls are TRBV5-4 and TRBJ2-7; the match to TRBD1 covers 8 bases. Trimming cost V 4 bases and J 3 bases; bases outside gene matches: 6. CDR3 length equals 14 residues. Germline lookup yields CDR1 SGHNT and CDR2 YYREEE (reference sequence). CDR3 amino acids: CASSPWTGIYEQYF. In DNA form, the CDR3 reads TGTGCCAGCAGCCCCTGGACAGGGATCTACGAGCAGTACTTC.

This clone was seen just once. This chain links TRBV30 with TRBJ2-3; 12 bases match TRBD2. Germline loops: CDR1 GTSNPN, CDR2 SVGIG (reference sequence). V lost 5 bases to trimming and J lost 6 bases; unmatched junction nucleotides: 3. The CDR3 sequence is 13 residues long. Written as DNA, the CDR3 is TGTGCCTGGGGACTAGCGGGATCGGATACGCAGTATTTT. This sequence encodes CAWGLAGSDTQYF.

This clone was seen a single time. The chain combines TRBV24-1 with TRBJ2-4; D is perhaps TRBD2 (6 bases). The germline V gene encodes CDR1 KGHDR and CDR2 SFDVKD. The CDR3 extends over 17 amino acids. V dropped 3 bases and J dropped 4 bases, with 18 bases sitting between them. In nucleotides, the CDR3 is TGTGCCACCAGTGATCCCTCCCCTCTTAGCGGTAAAAACATTCAGTACTTC. This gives the protein CATSDPSPLSGKNIQYF.

The J gene is TRBJ2-1, the V gene TRBV24-1, with 11 positions matching TRBD2. The CDR3 is made up of 15 amino acids. Trimming at V came to 2 bases and at J to 12 bases, leaving 8 bases not matched to a gene. Germline lookup yields CDR1 KGHDR and CDR2 SFDVKD. CDR3 in amino acids: CATSDSKTSGIRQFF. The CDR3 nucleotides are TGTGCCACCAGTGATTCCAAGACTAGCGGGATCAGGCAGTTCTTC.

The chain is built from TRBV11-3 and TRBJ2-5; 12 bases agree with TRBD1. V dropped 3 bases and J dropped 3; count of bases not matched to a gene: 8. CDR1 is SGHNT, CDR2 YENEEA, per germline. CDR3 length equals 17 residues. The CDR3, as DNA: TGTGCCAGCAGCTTGGGCTTTGGGACAGGGGGCGAAGAGACCCAGTACTTC. It specifies CASSLGFGTGGEETQYF.

There are a few counts of this clone. V and J are TRBV5-1 and TRBJ1-1, with TRBD1 identical over 7 bases. Germline CDR1 reads SGHRS; CDR2 reads YFSETQ. V lost 3 bases to trimming and J lost 5 bases; unmatched junction nucleotides: 10. The CDR3 is 15 residues long. The CDR3 loop is CASSSQGEVGTEAFF. DNA of the CDR3: TGCGCCAGCAGCTCTCAGGGGGAGGTTGGAACTGAAGCTTTCTTT.

This chain connects TRBV12-3 or TRBV12-4 to TRBJ2-5; 8 nucleotides match TRBD2. The trim removed 3 bases at V and 4 bases at J, leaving 1 base unmatched. The CDR3 consists of 13 residues. This CDR3 is CASSFLAGETQYF. DNA of the CDR3: TGTGCCAGCAGTTTTCTAGCGGGAGAGACCCAGTACTTC.

V is TRBV6-5 and J is TRBJ1-5, with 7 bases that match TRBD1. From germline, CDR1 is MNHEY and CDR2 SVGAGI. The CDR3 sequence is 13 residues long. J gave up 4 bases and V 8 bases, and 5 bases lay outside the gene matches. CDR3 nucleotide sequence: TGTGCCAGCGTCCGGGACAGAAATCAGCCCCAGCATTTT. It codes for CASVRDRNQPQHF.

CDR3: CASSPPGLANEKLFF. In DNA, the CDR3 is TGTGCCAGCTCACCACCGGGACTAGCTAATGAAAAACTGTTTTTT. The chain is built from TRBV18 and TRBJ1-4; possibly TRBD1 for D (5 bases). V lost 0 bases and J lost 3, with 8 bases in between. CDR1 is KGHSH and CDR2 is LQKENI in the germline V gene. The CDR3 loop spans 15 amino acids. Filled out from reference TRBV18 and TRBJ1-4, the complete variable domain reads NAGVMQNPRHLVRRRGQEARLRCSPMKGHSHVYWYRQLPEEGLKFMVYLQKENIIDESGMPKERFSAEFPKEGPSILRIQQVVRGDSAAYFCASSPPGLANEKLFFGSGTQLSVL.

The chain couples TRBV2 to TRBJ2-1, with TRBD2 matching over 8 bases. J lost 4 bases, V lost 6 bases, and 5 bases had no gene match. Germline V gene data show CDR1 as SNHLY and CDR2 as FYNNEI. This CDR3 contains 14 residues. The CDR3 region is CASREREWYNEQFF. CDR3 DNA sequence: TGTGCCAGCAGGGAGCGGGAGTGGTACAATGAGCAGTTCTTC.

The chain joins TRBV2 to TRBJ2-7; D may be TRBD2 (7 bases). Germline CDR1 and CDR2: SNHLY and FYNNEI. V dropped 8 bases and J dropped 1 base, with 21 bases sitting between them. The CDR3 extends over 16 amino acids. CDR3 DNA sequence: TGTGCCAGCGGGGGGGGCCAAGCCGGCGGATCCTACGAGCAGTACGTC. Amino acids: CASGGGQAGGSYEQYV.

This sequence joins TRBV7-8 and TRBJ2-5; the D gene is possibly TRBD2 (6 bases). Germline assignment: CDR1 SGHVS and CDR2 FQNEAQ. This CDR3 spans 15 amino acids. V was clipped by 1 base and J by 5 bases, with 14 bases between them. CDR3 in DNA: TGTGCCAGCAGCTTAGGATGGGGGGAAGGCGAGACCCAGTACTTC. It translates to CASSLGWGEGETQYF.

This clone has a single count. CDR3 DNA sequence: TGTGCCAGCAGCTACACAGGATTATCTGGAAACACCATATATTTT. Encoded protein: CASSYTGLSGNTIYF. The chain is built from TRBV11-3 and TRBJ1-3; D is perhaps TRBD1 (5 bases). The CDR3 is made up of 15 amino acids. Trimming shortened V by 4 bases and J by 1 base, and 11 bases separated the two germline ends. Germline CDR1 is SGHNT and CDR2 is YENEEA.

J is TRBJ1-2 and V is TRBV7-9; 9 nucleotides align to TRBD1. The CDR3 has 18 amino acids. After removal of 2 bases from V and 4 bases from J, the junction contained 14 bases not matched to a gene. CDR1 is SEHNR and CDR2 is FQNEAQ in the germline V gene (reference sequence). CDR3 residues: CASSLPQTGTGHLYGYTF. CDR3 DNA sequence: TGTGCCAGCAGCTTACCACAAACCGGGACAGGGCATCTCTATGGCTACACCTTC.

In nucleotides, the CDR3 is TGTGCCAGCAGTCTACAGGGGGTAATGAACACCGGGGAGCTGTTTTTT. Translating it yields CASSLQGVMNTGELFF. This sequence joins TRBV2 and TRBJ2-2; 8 nucleotides align to TRBD1. CDR3 size: 16 residues. CDR1 is SNHLY and CDR2 is FYNNEI in the germline V gene. V dropped 5 bases and J dropped 1; count of bases not matched to a gene: 6.

The CDR3 DNA sequence: TGCGCCAGCAGCCAAGATTGGGGGACAGCCTCCTACAATGAGCAGTTCTTC. Amino acids: CASSQDWGTASYNEQFF. The V and J genes are TRBV4-1 and TRBJ2-1; 7 positions match TRBD1. Trimming removed 0 bases from V and 0 bases from J; junction bases left unmatched: 5. Germline V gene lookup returns CDR1 MGHRA and CDR2 YSYEKL. The CDR3 loop spans 17 amino acids.